The source of this T cell receptor beta chain is a study of identical twins. This CDR3 has 17 amino acids. The ends lost 0 bases at V and 3 bases at J; junction bases unmatched: 4. From germline, CDR1 is DFQATT and CDR2 SNEGSKA (reference sequence). There are a few counts of this clonotype. One entry per CDR3 protein, called by TCRdb with MiXCR from the 5' RACE reads. The profile shows roughly 630,000 distinct CDR3 sequences, just over 7% of them singletons. These data were likewise used in another study, on yellow fever vaccine responses in identical twins.

Sequencing was done on a sample of PBMCs. The sequence came from a woman younger than 35 in good health. The rearrangement joins TRBV20-1 to TRBJ2-2, with 13 bases matching TRBD2. CDR3 bases: TGCAGTGCTAGAGATATCGGACTAGCGGGGGACACCGGGGAGCTGTTTTTT. This sequence encodes CSARDIGLAGDTGELFF.